This TCR beta chain was observed in a study of blood T cell repertoires in COVID-19. About the study: The origin of the acute and convalescent COVID-19 samples was the United States, Italy and Spain. Sample material is recorded as cDNA or gDNA derived from T cells, B-cell-depleted T cells, or PBMCs.

The CDR3 totals 16 residues. CDR1 MGHRA and CDR2 YSYEKL come from the germline V gene. Germline trimming cut 4 bases from V and 3 bases from J; bases unmatched to any gene: 7. Clones were read by immunoSEQ multiplex PCR, and TCRdb kept only the in-frame ones, dropping some. The repertoire holds over 250,000 clones, with around 87% as singletons. This chain links TRBV4-1 with TRBJ2-1; 9 bases agree with TRBD2. The receptor comes from a woman in her forties or fifties with acute or convalescent COVID-19. Sample: peripheral blood. The CDR3 nucleotides read TGCGCCAGCAGCCCCCGGGGTAGCGGGGGCTACAATGAGCAGTTCTTC. Translating gives CASSPRGSGGYNEQFF.